The 22 T cell receptor beta chains given below trace back to one sample, sequenced in a study of cytomegalovirus exposure and HLA in healthy donors. The PCR used 60 Vbeta and 13 Jbeta primers. Method: immunoSEQ multiplex PCR; TCRdb's copy keeps in-frame clones and lacks some. The sample lists 100,000 to 150,000 clones; 70% to 80% were seen once. Sequencing was done on a sample of PBMCs. Every receptor here comes from a female donor in good health and CMV-seronegative.

The chain has TRBV5-5 and TRBJ1-5; D is unclear. Trimming cost V 5 bases and J 3 bases, with 12 bases left between them. The germline V gene encodes CDR1 SGHKS and CDR2 YYEKEE (reference sequence). The length of the CDR3 is 14 residues. The CDR3 nucleotides are TGTGCCAGCAGACTGGCGGCCGACAATCAGCCCCAGCATTTT. Translating gives CASRLAADNQPQHF.

The chain uses TRBV5-1 and TRBJ2-5; D is ambiguous. Germline assignment: CDR1 SGHRS and CDR2 YFSETQ. The CDR3 has 15 amino acids. The ends were cut back, 0 bases at V and 5 bases at J, with 14 bases in the middle. The CDR3 spells CASSLGGNARETQYF. Written as DNA, the CDR3 is TGCGCCAGCAGCTTGGGCGGCAACGCGAGGGAGACCCAGTACTTC.

This sequence joins TRBV7-3 and TRBJ1-1; D ambiguous. V lost 6 bases, J lost 1 base, and 9 bases lay in between. Germline-derived CDR1 and CDR2 are SGHTA and FQGTGA. There are 13 residues in the CDR3. CDR3 DNA sequence: TGTGCCAGCAGTCAGGAAGGGAACACTGAAGCTTTCTTT. Translating gives CASSQEGNTEAFF.

The chain links TRBV7-9 to TRBJ1-1; D not resolved. V lost 5 bases and J 7 bases, leaving 11 bases between the germline ends. Per the germline V gene, CDR1 is SEHNR and CDR2 is FQNEAQ (reference sequence). The CDR3 totals 12 residues. Here the CDR3 DNA reads TGTGCCAGCAGCCGTCTTACCTATGAAGCTTTCTTT. It is translated as CASSRLTYEAFF.

The J gene is TRBJ2-1, the V gene TRBV29-1; 12 bases fit TRBD2. The CDR3 has 13 residues. With V trimmed by 7 bases and J by 15 bases, 13 bases remained unmatched. Looked up from germline, CDR1 is SQVTM and CDR2 is ANQGSEA. CDR3 in amino acids: CSALTSGRTSRFF. The CDR3 DNA follows: TGCAGCGCCCTCACTAGCGGGAGGACCAGTAGGTTCTTC.

The chain carries TRBV5-1 and TRBJ2-3, with 12 bases that match TRBD2. Germline trimming cut 1 base from V and 7 bases from J; bases unmatched to any gene: 7. The CDR3 is 16 residues long. The germline gives CDR1 SGHRS, CDR2 YFSETQ. As DNA, the CDR3 is TGCGCCAGCAGCTTGAGGCTAGCGGGAGGGCGCAATACGCAGTATTTT. Protein product: CASSLRLAGGRNTQYF.

This CDR3 is CASSFGTSGSWDEQFF. The CDR3 bases are TGTGCCAGCAGCTTCGGGACTAGCGGGAGTTGGGATGAGCAGTTCTTC. The rearrangement uses TRBV7-2 and TRBJ2-1, with TRBD2 identical over 14 bases. Germline CDR1 and CDR2: SGHTA and FQGNSA. With V trimmed by 3 bases and J by 8 bases, 6 bases remained unmatched. This CDR3 contains 16 residues.

V is TRBV15 and J is TRBJ2-5; D may be TRBD1 (5 bases). From germline, CDR1 is LNHNV and CDR2 YYDKDF (reference sequence). V was shortened by 1 base and J by 2 bases, with 11 bases between the two germline ends. This CDR3 has 15 residues. The CDR3 DNA reads as TGTGCCACCAGCAGAGCTAGGACACCTCAAGAGACCCAGTACTTC. Translating it yields CATSRARTPQETQYF.

The rearrangement uses TRBV5-1 and TRBJ2-3; 12 bases are shared with TRBD2. V shed 0 bases and J 3 bases; nucleotides not matched to a gene: 2. Germline CDR1 and CDR2: SGHRS and YFSETQ. The CDR3 contains 16 residues. The chain's CDR3 is CASSLGLAGVTDTQYF. CDR3 nucleotides: TGCGCCAGCAGCTTGGGACTAGCGGGAGTAACAGATACGCAGTATTTT.

This chain links TRBV27 with TRBJ2-2; TRBD2 matches 14 bases. There are 17 residues in the CDR3. In germline, CDR1 is MNHEY, CDR2 SMNVEV (reference sequence). V lost 3 bases to trimming and J lost 0 bases; unmatched junction nucleotides: 0. The CDR3 spells CASSLTSGRANTGELFF. For the CDR3, the DNA is TGTGCCAGCAGTTTGACTAGCGGGAGGGCGAACACCGGGGAGCTGTTTTTT.

Concerning this clone: Additional DNA sequences in this sample encode the identical CDR3. This rearrangement joins TRBV6-5 to TRBJ2-7; TRBD1 aligns across 8 bases. Germline assignment: CDR1 MNHEY and CDR2 SVGAGI. V lost 5 bases and J lost 1; bases outside the gene matches: 4. The CDR3 has 14 amino acids. As DNA, the CDR3 is TGTGCCAGCAGTCCAGACAGGGGTTCCTACGAGCAGTACTTC. This gives the protein CASSPDRGSYEQYF.

J is TRBJ1-1 and V is TRBV6-5; no definite D call. The CDR3 contains 13 residues. CDR1 is MNHEY and CDR2 is SVGAGI in the germline V gene. The V gene lost 5 bases and the J gene lost 8 bases, with 15 bases spanning the gap. The CDR3 DNA is TGTGCCAGCAGTCCCCGGGAGAGGGAAGAAGCTTTCTTT. It translates to CASSPREREEAFF.

The V and J genes are TRBV10-3 and TRBJ2-5, with no clear D. The J call may not be correct, given that the DNA end is closer to TRBJ2-7. Germline V CDR1 and CDR2: ENHRY, SYGVKD. This CDR3 is built from 14 residues. The DNA for the CDR3 is TGTGCCATCAGTGAGCCGGTTAGCTCCTACGAGCAGTACTTC. It yields the protein CAISEPVSSYEQYF.

This sequence joins TRBV19 and TRBJ2-1; maybe TRBD2 (6 bases). This CDR3 region has 13 residues. The V gene's germline CDR1 is LNHDA and CDR2 SQIVND (reference sequence). Trimming shortened V by 6 bases and J by 4 bases, and 10 bases separated the two germline ends. The CDR3 DNA is TGTGCCAGTAGCATGGGGACTTACAATGAGCAGTTCTTC. It translates to CASSMGTYNEQFF.

This chain links TRBV2 with TRBJ2-1, with 8 bases identical to TRBD1. V shed 6 bases, J shed 8 bases, and the junction held 3 bases outside the gene matches. Germline loops: CDR1 SNHLY, CDR2 FYNNEI. The CDR3 contains 12 residues. CDR3 nucleotides: TGTGCCAGCAGCCCCAGGGGGCATGAGCAGTTCTTC. Amino acids: CASSPRGHEQFF.

CDR3 sequence: CASSFEREQFF. In DNA, the CDR3 is TGTGCCAGCAGCTTTGAGCGGGAGCAGTTCTTC. The rearrangement uses TRBV5-6 and TRBJ2-1; tentative D call: TRBD2 (5 bases). Trimming removed 2 bases from V and 10 bases from J, with 7 bases in between. The CDR3 consists of 11 residues. CDR1 is SGHDT, CDR2 YYEEEE, per germline.

V usage is TRBV10-1 and J usage is TRBJ2-1; 13 nucleotides match TRBD2. The CDR3 contains 18 residues. After removal of 6 bases from V and 4 bases from J, the junction contained 12 bases not matched to a gene. Germline CDR1 reads WNHNN; CDR2 reads SYGVQD (reference sequence). Here the CDR3 DNA reads TGCGCCAGCAGCGCGACTAGCGGGAGGAGGTCGTATTACAATGAGCAGTTCTTC. This encodes CASSATSGRRSYYNEQFF.

The CDR3 coding sequence is TGTGCCAGCGTCAAGGGAGGCACAGATACGCAGTATTTT. Translating gives CASVKGGTDTQYF. This chain uses TRBV6-1 with TRBJ2-3; D may be TRBD2 (5 bases). CDR1 MNHNS and CDR2 SASEGT come from the germline V gene. V was trimmed by 8 bases and J by 1 base, leaving 10 bases between them. The CDR3 sequence is 13 residues long.

V gene TRBV28 combines with J gene TRBJ1-4, with unresolved D. The CDR3 sequence is 13 residues long. Trimming pared 3 bases from V and 14 bases from J, leaving 16 bases between. Germline CDR1 reads MDHEN; CDR2 reads SYDVKM. The CDR3 spells CASSLGNRDHLFF. CDR3 nucleotide sequence: TGTGCCAGCAGTTTGGGTAATCGGGATCATCTGTTTTTT.

Of note for this clone: A junction end diverges from the germline sequence, so it may reflect a read error. The rearrangement links TRBV5-1 to TRBJ2-7; TRBD1 aligns across 8 bases. Germline V lookup: CDR1 SGHRS, CDR2 YFSETQ. The CDR3 covers 16 residues. Written as DNA, the CDR3 is TGCGCCAGCAGCCCGAGACAGGGGCCACCCTCCAACGAGCAGTACTTC. Protein product: CASSPRQGPPSNEQYF.

The sample holds one count of this clone. V and J are TRBV11-1 and TRBJ2-5; 10 bases fit TRBD2. Germline assignment: CDR1 SGHAT and CDR2 FQDESV (reference sequence). With 3 bases clipped from V and 4 bases from J, the junction kept 5 bases outside the gene matches. This CDR3 is built from 15 residues. In DNA, the CDR3 is TGTGCCAGCAGCTTCGGGACTAGCGTCTCAGAGACCCAGTACTTC. Translated: CASSFGTSVSETQYF.

The chain uses TRBV21-1 and TRBJ2-2; TRBD2 reflects the table's D call only, with no check against the DNA. TRBV21-1 represents a pseudogene. This CDR3 region has 21 residues. The CDR3 loop is CASSKASGGLAGGWNTGELFF. CDR3 coding DNA: TGTGCCAGCAGCAAAGCCTCGGGGGGCCTAGCGGGAGGCTGGAACACCGGGGAGCTGTTTTTT.